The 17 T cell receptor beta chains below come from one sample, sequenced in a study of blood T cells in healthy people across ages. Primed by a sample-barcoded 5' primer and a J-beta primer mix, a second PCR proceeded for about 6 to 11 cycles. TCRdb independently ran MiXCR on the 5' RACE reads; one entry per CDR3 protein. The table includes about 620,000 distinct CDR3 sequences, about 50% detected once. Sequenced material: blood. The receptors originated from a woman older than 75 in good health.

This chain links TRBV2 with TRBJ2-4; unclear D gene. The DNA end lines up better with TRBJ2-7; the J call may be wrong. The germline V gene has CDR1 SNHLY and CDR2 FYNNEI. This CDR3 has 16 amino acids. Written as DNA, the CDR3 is TGTGCCAGCAGTGAAGGCGGCTTCCCTTCCTCCTACGAGCAGTACTTC. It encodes CASSEGGFPSSYEQYF.

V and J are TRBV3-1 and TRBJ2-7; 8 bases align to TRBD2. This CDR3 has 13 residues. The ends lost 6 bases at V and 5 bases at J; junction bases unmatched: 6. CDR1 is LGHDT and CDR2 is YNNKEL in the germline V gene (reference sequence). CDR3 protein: CASRSSGGHEQYF. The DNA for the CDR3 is TGTGCCAGCAGGTCCAGCGGGGGCCACGAGCAGTACTTC.

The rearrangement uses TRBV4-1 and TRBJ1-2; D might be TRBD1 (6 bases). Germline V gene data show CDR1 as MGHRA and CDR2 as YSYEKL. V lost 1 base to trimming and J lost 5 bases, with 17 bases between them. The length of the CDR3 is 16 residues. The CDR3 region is CASSQGRGDGLYGYTF. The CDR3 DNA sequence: TGCGCCAGCAGCCAAGGAAGGGGGGACGGGCTGTATGGCTACACCTTC.

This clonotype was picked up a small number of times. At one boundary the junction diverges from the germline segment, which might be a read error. The chain's CDR3 is CSAKTGRAYEQYF. CDR3 coding DNA: TGCAGTGCTAAGACCGGGCGGGCCTATGAGCAGTACTTC. V usage is TRBV20-1 and J usage is TRBJ2-7, with D maybe TRBD2 (5 bases). Germline V gives CDR1 DFQATT, CDR2 SNEGSKA (reference sequence). The CDR3 totals 13 residues.

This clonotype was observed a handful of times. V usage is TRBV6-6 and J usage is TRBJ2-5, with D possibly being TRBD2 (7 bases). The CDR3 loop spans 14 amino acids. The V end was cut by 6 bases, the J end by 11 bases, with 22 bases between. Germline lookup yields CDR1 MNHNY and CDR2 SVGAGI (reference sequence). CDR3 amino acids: CASSPMTGGLEQYF. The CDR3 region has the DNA TGTGCCAGCAGCCCAATGACGGGGGGCCTTGAGCAGTACTTC.

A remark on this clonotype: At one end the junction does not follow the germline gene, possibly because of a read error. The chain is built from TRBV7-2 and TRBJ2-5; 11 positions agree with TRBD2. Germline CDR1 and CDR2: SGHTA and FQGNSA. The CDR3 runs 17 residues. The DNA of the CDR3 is TGTGTCAGCAGCCCGGCTAAGAGTAGCGGGAGGGCGGAGACCCAGTACTTC. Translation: CVSSPAKSSGRAETQYF.

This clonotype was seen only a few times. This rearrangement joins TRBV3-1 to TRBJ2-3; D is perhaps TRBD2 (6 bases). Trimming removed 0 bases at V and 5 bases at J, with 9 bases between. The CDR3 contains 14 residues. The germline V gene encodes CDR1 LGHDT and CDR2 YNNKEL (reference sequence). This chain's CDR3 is CASSQDAGRDTQYF. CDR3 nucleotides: TGTGCCAGCAGCCAAGATGCGGGGAGAGATACGCAGTATTTT.

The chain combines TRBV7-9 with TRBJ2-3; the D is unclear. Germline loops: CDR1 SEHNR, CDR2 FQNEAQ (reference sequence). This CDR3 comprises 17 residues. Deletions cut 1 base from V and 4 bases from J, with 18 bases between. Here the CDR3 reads CASSLGIGYPSSDTQYF. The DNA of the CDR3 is TGTGCCAGCAGCTTAGGAATAGGCTATCCCTCCTCAGATACGCAGTATTTT.

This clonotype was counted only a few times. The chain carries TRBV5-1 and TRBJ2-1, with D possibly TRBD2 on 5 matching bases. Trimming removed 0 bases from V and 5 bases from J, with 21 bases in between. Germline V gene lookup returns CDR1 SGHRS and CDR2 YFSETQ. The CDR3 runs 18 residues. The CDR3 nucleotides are TGCGCCAGCAGCTTGGTGGGAGATCCTGCGGGTGAAAACAATGAGCAGTTCTTC. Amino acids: CASSLVGDPAGENNEQFF.

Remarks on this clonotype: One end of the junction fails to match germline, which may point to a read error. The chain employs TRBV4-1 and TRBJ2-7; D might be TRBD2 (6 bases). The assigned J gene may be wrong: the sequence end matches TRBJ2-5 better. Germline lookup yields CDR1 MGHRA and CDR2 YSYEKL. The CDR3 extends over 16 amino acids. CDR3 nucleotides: TGCGTCAGCAGCCTCAGCCCTTCTGGGGGAGGAGAGACCCAGTACTTC. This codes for CVSSLSPSGGGETQYF.

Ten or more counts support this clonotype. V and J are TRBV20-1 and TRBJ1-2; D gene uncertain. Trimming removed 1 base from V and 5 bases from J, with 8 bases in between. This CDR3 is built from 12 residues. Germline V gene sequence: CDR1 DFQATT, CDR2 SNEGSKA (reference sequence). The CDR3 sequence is CSARGESYGYTF. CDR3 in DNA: TGCAGTGCTAGAGGCGAAAGTTATGGCTACACCTTC.

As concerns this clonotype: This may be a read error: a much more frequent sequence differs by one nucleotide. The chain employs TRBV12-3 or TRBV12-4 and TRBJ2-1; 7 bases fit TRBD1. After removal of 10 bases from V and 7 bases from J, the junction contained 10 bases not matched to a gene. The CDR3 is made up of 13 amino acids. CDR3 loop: CATRGQAQNEQFF. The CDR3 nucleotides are TGTGCCACCAGAGGACAGGCTCAGAATGAGCAGTTCTTC.

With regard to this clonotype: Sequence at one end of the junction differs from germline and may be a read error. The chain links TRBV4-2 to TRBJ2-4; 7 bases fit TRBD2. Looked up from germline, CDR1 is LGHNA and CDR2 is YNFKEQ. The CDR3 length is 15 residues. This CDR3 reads CASSRNRLANNIQYF. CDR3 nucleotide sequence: TGTGCCAGCAGCCGAAACCGACTAGCCAATAACATTCAGTACTTC.

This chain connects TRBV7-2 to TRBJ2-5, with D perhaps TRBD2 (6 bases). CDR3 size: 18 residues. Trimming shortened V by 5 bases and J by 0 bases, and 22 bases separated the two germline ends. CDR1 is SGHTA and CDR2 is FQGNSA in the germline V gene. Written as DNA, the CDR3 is TGTGCCAGCAGCCTCGGGGTACTAGCCAAAATCTACCAAGAGACCCAGTACTTC. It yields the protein CASSLGVLAKIYQETQYF.

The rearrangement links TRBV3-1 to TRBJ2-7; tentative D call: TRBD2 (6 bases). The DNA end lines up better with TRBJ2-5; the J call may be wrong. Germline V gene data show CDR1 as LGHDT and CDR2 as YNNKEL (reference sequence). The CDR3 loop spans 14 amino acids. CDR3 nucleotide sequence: TGTGCCAGCAGCCAAGTCGGAGGGTTAGAGACCCAGTACTTC. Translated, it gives CASSQVGGLETQYF.

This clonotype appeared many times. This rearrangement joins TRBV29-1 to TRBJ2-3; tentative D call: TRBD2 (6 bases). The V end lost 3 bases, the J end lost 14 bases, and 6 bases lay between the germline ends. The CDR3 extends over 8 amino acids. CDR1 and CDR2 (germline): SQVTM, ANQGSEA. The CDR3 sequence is CSVEGGYF. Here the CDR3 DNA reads TGCAGCGTTGAGGGGGGGTATTTT.

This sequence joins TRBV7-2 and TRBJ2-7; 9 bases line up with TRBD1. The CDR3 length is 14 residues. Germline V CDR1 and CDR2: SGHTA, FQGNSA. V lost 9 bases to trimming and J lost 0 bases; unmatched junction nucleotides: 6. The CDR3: CASKGQGPSYEQYF. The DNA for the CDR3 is TGTGCCAGTAAGGGACAGGGCCCCTCCTACGAGCAGTACTTC.